The rows below give T cell receptor beta chains drawn from one sample of a study of CD8 T cells in Susac syndrome. TCRdb independently ran MiXCR on the immunoSEQ multiplex PCR reads; one entry per CDR3 protein. This sample has some 120,000 distinct CDR3 sequences, with around 94% found just once. Material: CD4+ T cells from PBMCs. Receptors originate from a human donor in good health. Each CDR3 is given with its conserved first and last residue. The D gene is left open where the match is weak. Clone size is not always given. Where it is, it says once, few, many or a class for expanded clones.

once	TRBV4-3	TRBJ2-7	.	TGCGCCAGCAGCCAAGATCCGGTGACGGCGGCAGAGCAGTACTTC	CASSQDPVTAAEQYF
.	TRBV7-3	TRBJ1-1	TRBD1	TGTGCCAGCAGCCCTAGACAGGGGGACACTGAAGCTTTCTTT	CASSPRQGDTEAFF
.	TRBV29-1	TRBJ1-5	.	TGCAGCGTGGGGGAGGGCAATCAGCCCCAGCATTTT	CSVGEGNQPQHF
.	TRBV7-8	TRBJ2-4	.	TGTGCCAGCAGCAGCGTCCCGCCAGGGGTGAAGAGGGCCAAAAACATTCAGTACTTC	CASSSVPPGVKRAKNIQYF
once	TRBV28	TRBJ2-2	.	TGTGCCAGCAGTCAGGGGTATAACACCGGGGAGCTGTTTTTT	CASSQGYNTGELFF
.	TRBV30	TRBJ2-1	TRBD1	TGTGCCTGGAGTACGGGCGGGACAGGGGGCAATGAGCAGTTCTTC	CAWSTGGTGGNEQFF
.	TRBV2	TRBJ2-5	.	TGTGCCAGCAGGTGGGGGGAAACGGAGACCCAGTACTTC	CASRWGETETQYF
.	TRBV15	TRBJ2-2	.	TGTGCCACCAGCAGGGAGGGGATTGCGAACACCGGGGAGCTGTTTTTT	CATSREGIANTGELFF
.	TRBV4-3	TRBJ2-1	.	TGCGCCAGCAGCCAAGATGGGCAGGGCTCCTACAATGAGCAGTTCTTC	CASSQDGQGSYNEQFF
.	TRBV28	TRBJ1-1	.	TGTGCCAGCTACATTGGGGGGGCTGTGTACACTGAAGCTTTCTTT	CASYIGGAVYTEAFF
.	TRBV20-1	TRBJ2-1	.	TGCAGTGCAGAAGCGAGTGTCGATGAGCAGTTCTTC	CSAEASVDEQFF
once	TRBV3-1	TRBJ1-1	.	TGTGCCAGCAGCCAAGGGGCAGTTGAAGCTTTCTTT	CASSQGAVEAFF
.	TRBV18	TRBJ2-1	TRBD1	TGTGCCAGCTCACCCGCCGGGACAGGGGCTTTAGGGGAGCAGTTCTTC	CASSPAGTGALGEQFF
.	TRBV19	TRBJ2-7	.	TGTGCCAGTAGTCGTTCGTTCGGTGTGTCCTACGAGCAGTACTTC	CASSRSFGVSYEQYF
.	TRBV5-6	TRBJ2-2	.	TGTGCCAGCGGAGGACCCGCCGGGGGGGAGCTGTTTTTT	CASGGPAGGELFF
.	TRBV3-1	TRBJ2-5	.	TGTGCCAGCAGCCCCTCGGCTGGCTGGACCCAGTACTTC	CASSPSAGWTQYF
.	TRBV6-5	TRBJ1-1	.	TGTGCCAGCAGTTACTTTGGTACAGGCAACACTGAAGCTTTCTTT	CASSYFGTGNTEAFF
.	TRBV25-1	TRBJ2-7	.	TGTGCCAGCAGTAAGGGCGAGCAGTACTTC	CASSKGEQYF
.	TRBV5-6	TRBJ2-5	.	TGTGCCAGCAGCTTATTGTCAGGGTATGAGACCCAGTACTTC	CASSLLSGYETQYF
.	TRBV12-3/TRBV12-4	TRBJ2-1	.	TGTGCCAGCACTCAGGGTCCCTCCTACAATGAGCAGTTCTTC	CASTQGPSYNEQFF
.	TRBV12-3/TRBV12-4	TRBJ2-6	.	TGTGCCAGCAGTTTGACAGCTGGGGCCAACGTCCTGACTTTC	CASSLTAGANVLTF
.	TRBV6-6	TRBJ2-2	.	TGTGCCAGCAGTTATGACGGGAGCAACACCGGGGAGCTGTTTTTT	CASSYDGSNTGELFF
.	TRBV19	TRBJ1-2	TRBD1	TGTGCCAGTAGTATAGACAGGGGGGACTACACCTTC	CASSIDRGDYTF
.	TRBV4-1	TRBJ2-1	.	TGCACCAGCAGCCAAGTGGATATGGGGCTTACGGCCCACAATGAGCAGTTCTTC	CTSSQVDMGLTAHNEQFF
.	TRBV4-3	TRBJ2-7	.	TGCGCCAGCAGCCAAGACATGGAAGTCGCCTACGAGCAGTACTTC	CASSQDMEVAYEQYF
.	TRBV5-1	TRBJ2-1	.	TGCGCCAGCAGCTTGGAGCCGAATCTAGGGGGCAATGAGCAGTTCTTC	CASSLEPNLGGNEQFF
.	TRBV9	TRBJ2-3	TRBD2	TGTGCCAGCAGCGTAGGAACTAGCGGGAGTGGGGATACGCAGTATTTT	CASSVGTSGSGDTQYF
.	TRBV6-2/TRBV6-3	TRBJ2-5	.	TGTGCCAGCAGTTACTCAGGACAGAGCCAAGAGACCCAGTACTTC	CASSYSGQSQETQYF
once	TRBV5-1	TRBJ2-5	.	TGCGCCAGCAGCCCACAAATGGGGACCCAGTACTTC	CASSPQMGTQYF
.	TRBV4-3	TRBJ1-2	.	TGCGCCAGCTCCGGAGGGACCTACTATGGCTACACCTTC	CASSGGTYYGYTF
.	TRBV3-1	TRBJ1-1	.	TGTGCCAGCAGCCAATTTCAGGACCCCAAGGGGAACACTGAAGCTTTCTTT	CASSQFQDPKGNTEAFF
.	TRBV10-3	TRBJ1-1	.	TGTGCCATCAGTGAGCAGGAGAACACTGAAGCTTTCTTT	CAISEQENTEAFF
.	TRBV4-3	TRBJ2-3	TRBD1	TGCGCCAGCAGCCAGGGGGGGACAGGGTTCCCTAGCACAGATACGCAGTATTTT	CASSQGGTGFPSTDTQYF
.	TRBV20-1	TRBJ1-2	TRBD1	TGCAGTGCTGGGACAGGGTCGGGCTACACCTTC	CSAGTGSGYTF
.	TRBV4-2	TRBJ2-7	.	TGTGCCAGCAGCGATATGGGCCGAGGCTACGAGCAGTACTTC	CASSDMGRGYEQYF
.	TRBV29-1	TRBJ1-2	.	TGCAGCGTTGCCGGCCTTGACGGCTACACCTTC	CSVAGLDGYTF
.	TRBV7-9	TRBJ2-5	.	TGTGCCAGCAGCCCGGGCTACCTTCAAGAGACCCAGTACTTC	CASSPGYLQETQYF
.	TRBV20-1	TRBJ2-5	TRBD2	TGCAGTGCTTTTCGTAGCGGGCAAGAGACCCAGTACTTC	CSAFRSGQETQYF
.	TRBV19	TRBJ2-1	.	TGTGCCAGTAGCAGTTTGGGTGAGCAGTTCTTC	CASSSLGEQFF
.	TRBV20-1	TRBJ2-7	.	TGCAGTGCTAGACCCTGGCAGGGAAGCCCCTACGAGCAGTACTTC	CSARPWQGSPYEQYF
.	TRBV24-1	TRBJ2-5	.	TGTGCCACCAGTAGTTCTCTCCAAGAGACCCAGTACTTC	CATSSSLQETQYF
.	TRBV6-6	TRBJ2-7	TRBD1	TGTGCCAGCAGTTCCGGGACAGGGACCCCCTACGAGCAGTACTTC	CASSSGTGTPYEQYF
.	TRBV6-1	TRBJ1-2	TRBD1	TGTGCCAGCAGTGAAACCGAGGACAGGGCGGGGGGCTACACCTTC	CASSETEDRAGGYTF
.	TRBV7-3	TRBJ2-3	.	TGTGCCAGTGGGTCCTTCGAGAGCACAGATACGCAGTATTTT	CASGSFESTDTQYF
.	TRBV27	TRBJ2-1	.	TGTGCCAGCAGTGGTAGCAGCTCCTACAATGAGCAGTTCTTC	CASSGSSSYNEQFF
.	TRBV27	TRBJ2-1	.	TGTGCCAGCAGTAACTACAATGAGCAGTTCTTC	CASSNYNEQFF
.	TRBV9	TRBJ2-5	.	TGTGCCAGCAGCGTAGGGGGAGGGGGCGAGACCCAGTACTTC	CASSVGGGGETQYF
once	TRBV2	TRBJ1-1	TRBD1	TGTGCCAGCAGTGAAGGAGGGGGCGCGGGCACTGAAGCTTTCTTT	CASSEGGGAGTEAFF
.	TRBV19	TRBJ2-7	.	TGTGCCAGCACAAACGGCGGGCCAGCTTACGAGCAGTACTTC	CASTNGGPAYEQYF